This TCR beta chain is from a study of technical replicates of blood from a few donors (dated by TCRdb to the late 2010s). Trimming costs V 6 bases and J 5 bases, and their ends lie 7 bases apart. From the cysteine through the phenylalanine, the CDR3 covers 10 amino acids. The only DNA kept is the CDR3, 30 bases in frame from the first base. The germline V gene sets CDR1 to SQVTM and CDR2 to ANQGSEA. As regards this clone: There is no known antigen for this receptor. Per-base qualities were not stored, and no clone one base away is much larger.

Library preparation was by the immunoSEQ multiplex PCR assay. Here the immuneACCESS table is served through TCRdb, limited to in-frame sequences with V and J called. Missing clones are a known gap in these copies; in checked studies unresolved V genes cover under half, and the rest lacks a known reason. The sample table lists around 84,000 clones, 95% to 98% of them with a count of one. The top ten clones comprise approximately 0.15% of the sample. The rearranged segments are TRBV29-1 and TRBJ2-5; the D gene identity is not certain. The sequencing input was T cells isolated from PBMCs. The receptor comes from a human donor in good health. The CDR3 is CSVPGETQYF. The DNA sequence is TGCAGCGTACCCGGGGAGACCCAGTACTTC.